The clone carrying this TCR beta chain was seen at least ten times. Its target is not known. The data were taken from a study of T cells in Graves' hyperthyroidism and ophthalmopathy. Study outcomes and limitations: A model built on 13 V-J features separated ophthalmopathy from stable hyperthyroidism.

What was amplified from RNA transcripts were TCR beta CDR3 regions. TCR CDR3 regions were first amplified by RT-PCR with HTBI primers. One entry per CDR3 protein, called by TCRdb with MiXCR from the multiplex PCR reads. The sample yields under 400,000 distinct CDR3 sequences, 21% seen once. Trimming removed 3 bases at V and 4 bases at J, with 14 bases between. CDR3 length: 15 amino acids. Germline V gene lookup returns CDR1 KGHSH and CDR2 LQKENI. The definition of stable Graves' hyperthyroidism was no ophthalmopathy progression within 18 months. Clinical symptoms, serum thyroxine and TRAb, thyroid ultrasound and orbital computed tomography were used for the diagnoses.

Sequencing was performed on blood. The origin of this receptor is a woman aged 45-59 years with Graves' hyperthyroidism. The chain links TRBV18 to TRBJ2-3, with D maybe TRBD1 (5 bases). The CDR3 spells CASSPRQRDSDTQYF. Here the CDR3 DNA reads TGTGCCAGCTCACCCAGACAGAGAGACTCAGATACGCAGTATTTT.